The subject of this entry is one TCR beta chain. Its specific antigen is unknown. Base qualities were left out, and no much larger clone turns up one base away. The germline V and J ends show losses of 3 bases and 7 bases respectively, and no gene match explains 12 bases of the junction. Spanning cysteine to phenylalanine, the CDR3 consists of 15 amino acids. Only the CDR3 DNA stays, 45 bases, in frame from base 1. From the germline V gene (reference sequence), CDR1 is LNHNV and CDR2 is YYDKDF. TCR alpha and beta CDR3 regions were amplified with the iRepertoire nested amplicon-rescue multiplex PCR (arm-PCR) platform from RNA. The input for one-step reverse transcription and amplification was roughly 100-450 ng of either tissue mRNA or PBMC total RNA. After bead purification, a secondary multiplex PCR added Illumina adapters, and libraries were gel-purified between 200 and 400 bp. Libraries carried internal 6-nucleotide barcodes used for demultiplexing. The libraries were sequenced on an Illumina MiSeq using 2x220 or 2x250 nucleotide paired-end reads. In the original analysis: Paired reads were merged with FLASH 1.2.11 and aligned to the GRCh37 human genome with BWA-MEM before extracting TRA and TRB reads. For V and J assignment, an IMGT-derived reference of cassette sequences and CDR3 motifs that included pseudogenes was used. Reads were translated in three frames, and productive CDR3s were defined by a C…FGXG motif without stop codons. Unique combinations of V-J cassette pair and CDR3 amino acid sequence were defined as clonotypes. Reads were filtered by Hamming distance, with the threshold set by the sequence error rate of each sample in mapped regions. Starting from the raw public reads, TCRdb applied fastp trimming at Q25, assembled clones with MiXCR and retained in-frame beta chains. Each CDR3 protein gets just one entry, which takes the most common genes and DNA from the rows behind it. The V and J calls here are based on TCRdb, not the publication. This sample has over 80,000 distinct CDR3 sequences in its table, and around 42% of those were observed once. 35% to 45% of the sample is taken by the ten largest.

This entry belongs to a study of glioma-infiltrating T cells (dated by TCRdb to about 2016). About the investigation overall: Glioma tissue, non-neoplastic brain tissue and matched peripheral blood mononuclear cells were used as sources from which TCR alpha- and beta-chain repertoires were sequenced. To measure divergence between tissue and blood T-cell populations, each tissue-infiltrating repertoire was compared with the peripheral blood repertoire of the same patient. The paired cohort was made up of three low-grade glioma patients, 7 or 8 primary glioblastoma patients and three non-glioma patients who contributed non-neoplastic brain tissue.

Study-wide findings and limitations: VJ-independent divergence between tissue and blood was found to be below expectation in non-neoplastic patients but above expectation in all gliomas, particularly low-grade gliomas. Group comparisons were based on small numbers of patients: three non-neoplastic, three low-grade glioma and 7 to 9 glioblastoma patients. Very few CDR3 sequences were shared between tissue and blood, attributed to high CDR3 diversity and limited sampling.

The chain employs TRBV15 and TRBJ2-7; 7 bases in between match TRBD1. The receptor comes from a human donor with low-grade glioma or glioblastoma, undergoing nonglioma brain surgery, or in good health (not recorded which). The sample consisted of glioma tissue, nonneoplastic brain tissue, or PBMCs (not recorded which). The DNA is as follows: TGTGCCACCAGCAGTTACTCCACAGGGGCCAAGGAGCAGTACTTC. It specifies CATSSYSTGAKEQYF.